This T cell receptor (beta chain) was obtained from a study of T cell repertoires in cytomegalovirus infection. Whole-study context: Researchers turned to recently identified HLA-C-restricted CMV epitopes as well as well-studied HLA-B-restricted ones. Public TCR beta signatures were indicative of both CMV infection and a matching HLA type. Notes on the study in general: Based on cumulative public TCR beta family frequency, carriers of CMV plus the relevant HLA were identified. HLA-C-restricted CMV-specific TCR beta clonotypes were dominant in the ex vivo response.

The CDR3 sequence is 13 residues long. Trimming left V 5 bases short and J 3 bases short, with 10 bases between. Germline V gives CDR1 SGHAT, CDR2 FQDESV (reference sequence). A note on this clonotype: Antigen: not known.

TCRdb processed the reads anew with MiXCR; each CDR3 protein has one entry. The sample has about 52,000 distinct CDR3 sequences; roughly a fifth are singletons. The chain employs TRBV11-1 and TRBJ2-5; no clear D gene. This TCR was sampled from a human donor in good health (CMV status not recorded). Some clones in this sample may be carry-over from other donors' samples. Specimen: CD8+ T cells from cultured PBMCs, collected from culture after CMV antigen stimulation. For the CDR3, the DNA is TGTGCCAGCAGCACGATGGACGAAGAGACCCAGTACTTC. Translation gives CASSTMDEETQYF.